This entry lists 25 T cell receptor beta chains sequenced from one sample in a study of CD8+CD57+ T cells in acquired aplastic anemia. The template for TCR beta VDJ and CDR3 sequence profiling was genomic DNA. TCRdb reanalysed the reads using MiXCR and keeps one entry per CDR3 protein. Among about 210,000 distinct CDR3 sequences listed, roughly 55% were seen once. Sequencing was done on a sample of sorted CD4+, CD8+, or CD8+CD57+ T cells (not recorded which) from PBMCs. The receptor source for this set is a human donor in good health.

The gene calls are TRBV7-9 and TRBJ1-5, with TRBD1 as a possible D gene (6 bases). The CDR3 spans 14 residues. Germline CDR1 is SEHNR and CDR2 is FQNEAQ (reference sequence). V lost 4 bases and J 5 bases, leaving 12 bases between the germline ends. Here the CDR3 reads CASSSGQTDQPQHF. The DNA of the CDR3 is TGTGCCAGCAGCTCTGGACAGACGGATCAGCCCCAGCATTTT.

This clonotype was observed a few times. This rearrangement joins TRBV7-8 to TRBJ1-2; TRBD1 is a possible D gene (5 bases). Germline CDR1 reads SGHVS; CDR2 reads FQNEAQ. CDR3 length equals 16 residues. V was shortened by 5 bases and J by 7 bases, with 23 bases between the two germline ends. This CDR3 reads CASSPEGLAAAAGYTF. DNA for the CDR3: TGTGCCAGCAGCCCAGAGGGACTAGCGGCGGCAGCTGGCTACACCTTC.

The chain couples TRBV9 to TRBJ2-7; unclear D gene. Germline loops: CDR1 SGDLS, CDR2 YYNGEE. The germline V and J ends were trimmed by 0 bases and 6 bases, with 10 bases remaining between them. This CDR3 is 13 amino acids long. The CDR3 DNA is TGTGCCAGCAGCGTAGACGGTTCACGCGAGCAGTACTTC. Translated, it gives CASSVDGSREQYF.

V and J are TRBV7-2 and TRBJ2-7, with 10 positions matching TRBD2. CDR1 and CDR2 from the germline V gene are SGHTA and FQGNSA. J lost 2 bases, V lost 5 bases, and 9 bases had no gene match. This CDR3 spans 16 amino acids. The CDR3 protein is CASSPTPGLAPYEQYF. CDR3 DNA: TGTGCCAGCAGCCCAACGCCGGGACTAGCGCCCTACGAGCAGTACTTC.

Note on this clonotype: Germline and junction disagree at one end, which may indicate a read error. The chain employs TRBV7-7 and TRBJ1-5; 8 nucleotides line up with TRBD1. Germline V lookup: CDR1 SSHAT, CDR2 FNYEAQ (reference sequence). This CDR3 has 15 amino acids. Here the CDR3 reads CASSLAQGAGQPQHF. The CDR3 coding sequence is TGTGCTAGCAGCTTAGCGCAGGGGGCGGGACAGCCCCAGCATTTT.

This clonotype was counted many times. The genes are TRBV7-2 and TRBJ1-6; 9 bases agree with TRBD1. V was clipped by 2 bases and J by 9 bases; unmatched bases: 5. Germline lookup yields CDR1 SGHTA and CDR2 FQGNSA. The CDR3 runs 15 residues. CDR3 residues: CASSLKDRGRSPLHF. CDR3 sequence (DNA): TGTGCCAGCAGCTTAAAGGACAGGGGTCGTTCACCCCTCCACTTT. The complete variable domain, with remaining parts taken from reference TRBV7-2 and TRBJ1-6, reads GAGVSQSPSNKVTEKGKDVELRCDPISGHTALYWYRQSLGQGLEFLIYFQGNSAPDKSGLPSDRFSAERTGGSVSTLTIQRTQQEDSAVYLCASSLKDRGRSPLHFGNGTRLTVT.

The V and J genes are TRBV27 and TRBJ2-3; D ambiguous. Germline V CDR1 and CDR2: MNHEY, SMNVEV (reference sequence). The CDR3 loop spans 16 amino acids. The ends were cut back, 0 bases at V and 4 bases at J, with 14 bases in the middle. The CDR3, as DNA: TGTGCCAGCAGTTTATCCCCAGCTTCGGCGGCAGATACGCAGTATTTT. The encoded protein is CASSLSPASAADTQYF.

This rearrangement joins TRBV10-1 to TRBJ1-5, with D unclear. The CDR3 is 13 residues long. The V end lost 2 bases, the J end lost 2 bases, and 4 bases lay between the germline ends. Germline V gives CDR1 WNHNN, CDR2 SYGVQD (reference sequence). This CDR3 is CASSEKGNQPQHF. In DNA form, the CDR3 reads TGCGCCAGCAGTGAGAAGGGCAATCAGCCCCAGCATTTT.

This clonotype came up once. The chain recombines TRBV20-1 with TRBJ1-1; D is possibly TRBD1 (6 bases). V gave up 2 bases and J gave up 3 bases, with 16 bases separating them. CDR1 is DFQATT, CDR2 SNEGSKA, per germline (reference sequence). The CDR3 runs to 15 residues. Written as DNA, the CDR3 is TGCAGTGCTAGACTAGGGGTGAGGGGGGACACTGAAGCTTTCTTT. Protein product: CSARLGVRGDTEAFF.

This clonotype showed up just once. This chain uses TRBV6-5 with TRBJ1-2; 7 positions match TRBD1. The germline CDR1 and CDR2 sequences are MNHEY and SVGAGI. The CDR3 consists of 13 residues. Unmatched junction bases numbered 8, after V lost 5 bases and J lost 8 bases. DNA of the CDR3: TGTGCCAGCAGTGATGGACAGGCGTGGGGCTACACCTTC. Protein sequence: CASSDGQAWGYTF.

The CDR3 sequence: CASSGTDTSTDTQYF. Here the CDR3 DNA reads TGTGCCAGCAGTGGTACTGACACTAGCACAGATACGCAGTATTTT. This chain links TRBV2 with TRBJ2-3, with D hard to call. The CDR3 runs to 15 residues. Per germline, CDR1 SNHLY and CDR2 FYNNEI. The germline V and J ends were trimmed by 4 bases and 0 bases, with 11 bases remaining between them.

The CDR3 spells CASSEADSNQPQHF. The CDR3 DNA follows: TGTGCCAGCAGTGAAGCCGACAGCAATCAGCCCCAGCATTTT. This chain uses TRBV2 with TRBJ1-5; D remains unclear. Deletions cut 0 bases from V and 1 base from J, with 4 bases between. The CDR3 consists of 14 residues. Germline-derived CDR1 and CDR2 are SNHLY and FYNNEI.

V usage is TRBV15 and J usage is TRBJ1-2, with D hard to call. Between the trimmed V and J ends, which lost 2 bases and 8 bases, there was a span of 12 bases. CDR3 length: 13 residues. CDR1 and CDR2 (germline): LNHNV, YYDKDF (reference sequence). The DNA for the CDR3 is TGTGCCACCAGCAGACGGACTTTAGAAGGCTACACCTTC. This sequence encodes CATSRRTLEGYTF.

The V gene is TRBV29-1, the J gene TRBJ1-1, with TRBD1 as a possible D gene (5 bases). V lost 4 bases and J lost 1, with 16 bases in between. The germline gives CDR1 SQVTM, CDR2 ANQGSEA. The CDR3 is made up of 15 amino acids. CDR3 sequence (DNA): TGCAGCGTTGTGGGGGGAATCCCCTGGAACACTGAAGCTTTCTTT. This codes for CSVVGGIPWNTEAFF.

The V gene is TRBV24-1, the J gene TRBJ2-3; TRBD1 matches 10 bases. The CDR3 consists of 15 residues. Germline CDR1 KGHDR, CDR2 SFDVKD. Germline trimming cut 6 bases from V and 6 bases from J; bases unmatched to any gene: 8. This CDR3 is CATSQTTGGADTQYF. In DNA form, the CDR3 reads TGTGCCACCAGTCAAACGACAGGGGGCGCGGATACGCAGTATTTT.

This clonotype was found once. This may be a read error: a much more frequent sequence differs by one nucleotide. The rearrangement links TRBV4-1 to TRBJ1-1; D might be TRBD1 (5 bases). This CDR3 is built from 14 residues. Germline lookup yields CDR1 MGHRA and CDR2 YSYEKL. CDR3 sequence: CASSQDAVDTETFF. DNA of the CDR3: TGCGCCAGCAGCCAAGATGCAGTGGACACTGAAACTTTCTTT.

In this sample, this clonotype turned up many times. The junction departs from the called germline gene at one end, perhaps through a read error. The genes are TRBV5-4 and TRBJ1-2, with 7 nucleotides matching TRBD1. Germline CDR1 and CDR2: SGHNT and YYREEE (reference sequence). The CDR3 runs 16 residues. DNA for the CDR3: TGTGCCGGCAGCCCCGTCCCGGGACAGAGCGATTATGGCTACACCTTC. It is translated as CAGSPVPGQSDYGYTF.

J is TRBJ2-5 and V is TRBV24-1, with D possibly TRBD1 on 5 matching bases. Germline-derived CDR1 and CDR2 are KGHDR and SFDVKD. This CDR3 contains 16 residues. V was cut by 1 base and J by 5 bases, with 16 bases left in between. CDR3 protein: CATSDFAGPDGETQYF. The CDR3, as DNA: TGTGCCACCAGTGATTTTGCAGGGCCCGACGGGGAGACCCAGTACTTC.

V gene TRBV7-2 combines with J gene TRBJ2-3; D might be TRBD2 (6 bases). The CDR3 is 14 amino acids. V gave up 3 bases and J gave up 4 bases, with 11 bases separating them. The V gene's germline CDR1 is SGHTA and CDR2 FQGNSA. DNA for the CDR3: TGTGCCAGCAGCTTTGTGCGGGATTCAGATACGCAGTATTTT. This sequence encodes CASSFVRDSDTQYF.

V usage is TRBV10-1 and J usage is TRBJ2-7; 12 nucleotides agree with TRBD2. Germline lookup yields CDR1 WNHNN and CDR2 SYGVQD (reference sequence). The CDR3 loop spans 15 amino acids. V was clipped by 6 bases and J by 4 bases; unmatched bases: 7. In DNA, the CDR3 is TGCGCCAGCAGACAGTCGACTAGCGGGGGTTACGAGCAGTACTTC. It codes for CASRQSTSGGYEQYF.

This rearrangement joins TRBV7-9 to TRBJ2-2, with D tentatively TRBD2 (8 bases). V gave up 5 bases and J gave up 11 bases, with 21 bases separating them. The CDR3 sequence is 15 residues long. Germline CDR1 is SEHNR and CDR2 is FQNEAQ (reference sequence). As DNA, the CDR3 is TGTGCCAGCAGCCTCCCGGGAGGGGGCTTGGACGAGCTGTTTTTT. This codes for CASSLPGGGLDELFF.

The chain joins TRBV19 to TRBJ1-2, with D perhaps matching TRBD1 (5 bases). Trimming removed 2 bases from V and 4 bases from J, with 11 bases in between. The CDR3 is 14 amino acids. Germline-derived CDR1 and CDR2 are LNHDA and SQIVND (reference sequence). Here the CDR3 reads CASSIFGASYGYTF. CDR3 sequence (DNA): TGTGCCAGTAGTATATTCGGGGCGAGCTATGGCTACACCTTC.

The chain links TRBV5-1 to TRBJ2-7, with 9 bases that match TRBD1. Germline trimming cut 4 bases from V and 6 bases from J; bases unmatched to any gene: 8. This CDR3 region has 14 residues. The germline V gene encodes CDR1 SGHRS and CDR2 YFSETQ. In DNA, the CDR3 is TGCGCCAGCAGCCTGTCCGGGACAGGGAGCGAGCAGTACTTC. Protein sequence: CASSLSGTGSEQYF.

In its sample, this clonotype was seen a few times. The chain combines TRBV15 with TRBJ2-5; TRBD1 agrees at 9 bases. Germline trimming cut 3 bases from V and 5 bases from J; bases unmatched to any gene: 10. Germline CDR1 and CDR2: LNHNV and YYDKDF (reference sequence). CDR3 length: 16 residues. In nucleotides, the CDR3 is TGTGCCACCAGCAGGGGAAGACAGGGGGTTAGGGAGACCCAGTACTTC. It codes for CATSRGRQGVRETQYF.

This chain links TRBV5-1 with TRBJ2-7; TRBD1 is a possible D gene (5 bases). Germline V gene lookup returns CDR1 SGHRS and CDR2 YFSETQ. This CDR3 spans 13 amino acids. Between the trimmed V and J ends, which lost 4 bases and 3 bases, there was a span of 11 bases. The CDR3 DNA reads as TGCGCCAGCAGCATCACCCAGGGCTACGAGCAGTACTTC. Its translation: CASSITQGYEQYF.